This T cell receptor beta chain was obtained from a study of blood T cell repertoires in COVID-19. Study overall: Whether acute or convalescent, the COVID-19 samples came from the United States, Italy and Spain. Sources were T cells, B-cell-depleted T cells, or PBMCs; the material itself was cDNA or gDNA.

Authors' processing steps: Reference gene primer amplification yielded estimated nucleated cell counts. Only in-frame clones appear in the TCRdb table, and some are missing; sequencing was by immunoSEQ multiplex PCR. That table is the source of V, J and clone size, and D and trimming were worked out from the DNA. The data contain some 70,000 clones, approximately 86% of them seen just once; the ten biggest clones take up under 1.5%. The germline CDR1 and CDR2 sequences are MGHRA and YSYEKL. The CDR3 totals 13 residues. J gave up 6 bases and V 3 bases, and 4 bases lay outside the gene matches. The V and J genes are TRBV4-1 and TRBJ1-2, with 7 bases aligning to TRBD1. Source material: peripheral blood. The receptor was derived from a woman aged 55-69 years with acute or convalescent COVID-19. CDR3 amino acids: CASSQPTGDGYTF. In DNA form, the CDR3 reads TGCGCCAGCAGCCAGCCCACAGGGGATGGCTACACCTTC.